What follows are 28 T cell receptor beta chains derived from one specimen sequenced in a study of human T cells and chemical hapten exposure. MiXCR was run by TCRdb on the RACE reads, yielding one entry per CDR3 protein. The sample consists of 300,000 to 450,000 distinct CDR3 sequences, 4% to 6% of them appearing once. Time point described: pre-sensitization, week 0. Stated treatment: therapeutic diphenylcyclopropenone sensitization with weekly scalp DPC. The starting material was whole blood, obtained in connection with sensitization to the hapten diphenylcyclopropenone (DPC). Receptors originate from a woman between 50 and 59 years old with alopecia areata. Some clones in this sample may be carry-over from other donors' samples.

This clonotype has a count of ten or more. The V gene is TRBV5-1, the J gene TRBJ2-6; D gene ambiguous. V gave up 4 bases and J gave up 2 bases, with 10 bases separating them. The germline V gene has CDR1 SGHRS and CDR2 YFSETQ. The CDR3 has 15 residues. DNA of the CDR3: TGCGCCAGCAGCCTGACAACTACTGGGGCCAACGTCCTGACTTTC. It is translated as CASSLTTTGANVLTF. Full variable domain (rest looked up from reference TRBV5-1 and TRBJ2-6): KAGVTQTPRYLIKTRGQQVTLSCSPISGHRSVSWYQQTPGQGLQFLFEYFSETQRNKGNFPGRFSGRQFSNSRSEMNVSTLELGDSALYLCASSLTTTGANVLTFGAGSRLTVL.

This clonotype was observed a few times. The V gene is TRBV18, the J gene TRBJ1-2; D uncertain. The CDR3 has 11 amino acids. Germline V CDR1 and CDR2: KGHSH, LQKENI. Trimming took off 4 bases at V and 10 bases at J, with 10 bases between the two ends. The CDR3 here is CASSLERDYTF. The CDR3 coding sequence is TGTGCCAGCTCACTTGAAAGGGACTACACCTTC.

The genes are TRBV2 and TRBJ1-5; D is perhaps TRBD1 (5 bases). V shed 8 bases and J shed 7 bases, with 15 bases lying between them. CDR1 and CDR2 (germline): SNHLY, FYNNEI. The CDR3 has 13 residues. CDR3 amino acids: CASGWTFMQPQHF. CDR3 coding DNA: TGTGCCAGCGGCTGGACATTTATGCAGCCCCAGCATTTT.

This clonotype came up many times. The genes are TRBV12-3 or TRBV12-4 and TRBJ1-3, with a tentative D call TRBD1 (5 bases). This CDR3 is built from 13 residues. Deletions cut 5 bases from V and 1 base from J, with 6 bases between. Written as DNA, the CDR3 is TGTGCCAGCAGTGGGGGATCTGGAAACACCATATATTTT. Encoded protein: CASSGGSGNTIYF.

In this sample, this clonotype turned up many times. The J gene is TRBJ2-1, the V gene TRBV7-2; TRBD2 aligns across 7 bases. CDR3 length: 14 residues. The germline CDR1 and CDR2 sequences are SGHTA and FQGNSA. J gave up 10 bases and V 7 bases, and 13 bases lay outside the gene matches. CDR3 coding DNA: TGTGCCAGCATCTCTGGCTGGGGGGGAGGAGAGCAGTTCTTC. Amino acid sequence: CASISGWGGGEQFF.

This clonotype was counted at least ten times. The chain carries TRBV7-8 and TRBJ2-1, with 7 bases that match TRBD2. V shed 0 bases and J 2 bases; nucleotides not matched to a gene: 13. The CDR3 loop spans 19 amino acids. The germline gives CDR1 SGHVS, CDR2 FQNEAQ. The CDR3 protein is CASSLALASGAEPYNEQFF. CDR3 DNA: TGTGCCAGCAGCTTAGCCTTGGCTAGCGGAGCCGAACCCTACAATGAGCAGTTCTTC.

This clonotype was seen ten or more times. CDR3: CATGESSDTQYF. CDR3 sequence (DNA): TGTGCCACCGGGGAGTCCTCAGATACGCAGTATTTT. The V call is TRBV24-1, the J call TRBJ2-3, with D possibly TRBD2 on 5 matching bases. The CDR3 has 12 residues. Trimming removed 9 bases from V and 4 bases from J, with 10 bases in between. Germline V gene sequence: CDR1 KGHDR, CDR2 SFDVKD.

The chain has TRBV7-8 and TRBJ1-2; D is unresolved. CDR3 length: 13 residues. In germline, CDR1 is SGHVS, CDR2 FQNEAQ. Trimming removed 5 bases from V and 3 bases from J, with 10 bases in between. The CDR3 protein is CASSRFADYGYTF. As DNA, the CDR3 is TGTGCCAGCAGCCGGTTCGCCGACTATGGCTACACCTTC.

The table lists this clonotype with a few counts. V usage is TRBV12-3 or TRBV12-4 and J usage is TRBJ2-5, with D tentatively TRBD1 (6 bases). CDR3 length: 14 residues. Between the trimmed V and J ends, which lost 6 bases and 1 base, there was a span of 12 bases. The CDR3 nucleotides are TGTGCCAGCAGAGTAGGACAGACCCAAGAGACCCAGTACTTC. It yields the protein CASRVGQTQETQYF.

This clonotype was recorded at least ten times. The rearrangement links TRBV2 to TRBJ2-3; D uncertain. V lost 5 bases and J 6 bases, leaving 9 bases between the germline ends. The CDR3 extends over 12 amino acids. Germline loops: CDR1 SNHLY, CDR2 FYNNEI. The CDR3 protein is CASSRSFDTQYF. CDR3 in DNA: TGTGCCAGCAGTCGGTCTTTCGATACGCAGTATTTT.

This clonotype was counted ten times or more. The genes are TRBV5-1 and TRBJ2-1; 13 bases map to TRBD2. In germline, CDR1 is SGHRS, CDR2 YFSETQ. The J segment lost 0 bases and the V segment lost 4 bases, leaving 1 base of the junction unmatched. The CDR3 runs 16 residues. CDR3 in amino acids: CASSRTSGSSYNEQFF. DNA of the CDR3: TGCGCCAGCAGCAGGACTAGCGGGAGCTCCTACAATGAGCAGTTCTTC.

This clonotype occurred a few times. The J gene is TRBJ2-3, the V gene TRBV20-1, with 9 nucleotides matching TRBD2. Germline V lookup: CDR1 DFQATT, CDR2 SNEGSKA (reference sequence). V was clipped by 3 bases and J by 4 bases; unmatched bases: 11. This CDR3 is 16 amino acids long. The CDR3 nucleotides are TGCAGTGCTAGCGCTGTAGCGGGAGAATATGCAGATACGCAGTATTTT. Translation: CSASAVAGEYADTQYF.

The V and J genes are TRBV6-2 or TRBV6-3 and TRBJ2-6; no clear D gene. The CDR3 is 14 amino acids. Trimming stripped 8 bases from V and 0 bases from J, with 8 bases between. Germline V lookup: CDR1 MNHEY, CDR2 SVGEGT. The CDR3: CASEKDSGANVLTF. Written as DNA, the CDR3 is TGTGCCAGCGAGAAGGACTCTGGGGCCAACGTCCTGACTTTC.

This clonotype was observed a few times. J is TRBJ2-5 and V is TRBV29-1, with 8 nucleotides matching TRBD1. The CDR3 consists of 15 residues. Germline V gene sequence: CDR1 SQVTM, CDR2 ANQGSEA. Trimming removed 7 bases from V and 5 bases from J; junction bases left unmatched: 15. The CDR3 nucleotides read TGCAGCGCCGGCCGGACAGGGCTAGGGGCGGAGACCCAGTACTTC. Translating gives CSAGRTGLGAETQYF.

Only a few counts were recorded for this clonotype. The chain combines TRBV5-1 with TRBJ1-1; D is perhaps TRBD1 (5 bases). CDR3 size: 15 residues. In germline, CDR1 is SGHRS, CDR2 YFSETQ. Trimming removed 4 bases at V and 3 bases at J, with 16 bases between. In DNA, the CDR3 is TGCGCCAGCAGCCGCCAATCTCTAGGGGACACTGAAGCTTTCTTT. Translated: CASSRQSLGDTEAFF. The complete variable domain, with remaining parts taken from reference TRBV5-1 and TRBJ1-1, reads KAGVTQTPRYLIKTRGQQVTLSCSPISGHRSVSWYQQTPGQGLQFLFEYFSETQRNKGNFPGRFSGRQFSNSRSEMNVSTLELGDSALYLCASSRQSLGDTEAFFGQGTRLTVV.

The CDR3 nucleotides read TGCAGTGCTAGTTCCGTTGGCACAGATACGCAGTATTTT. Protein: CSASSVGTDTQYF. This chain joins TRBV20-1 and TRBJ2-3; D not resolved. The CDR3 length is 13 residues. CDR1 and CDR2 (germline): DFQATT, SNEGSKA (reference sequence). The germline V and J ends were trimmed by 3 bases and 1 base, with 8 bases remaining between them.

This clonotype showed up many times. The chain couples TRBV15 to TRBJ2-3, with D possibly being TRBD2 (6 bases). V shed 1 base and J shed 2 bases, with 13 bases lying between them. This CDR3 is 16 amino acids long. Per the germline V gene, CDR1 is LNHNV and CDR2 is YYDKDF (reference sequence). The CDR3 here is CATSRGLEQSTDTQYF. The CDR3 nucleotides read TGTGCCACCAGCAGAGGACTAGAGCAATCCACAGATACGCAGTATTTT.

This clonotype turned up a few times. The CDR3 nucleotides are TGTGCCAGCAGCGGTCGTGCTGAAGCTTTCTTT. It is translated as CASSGRAEAFF. The rearrangement joins TRBV7-9 to TRBJ1-1; D is undetermined. There are 11 residues in the CDR3. From germline, CDR1 is SEHNR and CDR2 FQNEAQ (reference sequence). Trimming shortened V by 5 bases and J by 6 bases, and 7 bases separated the two germline ends.

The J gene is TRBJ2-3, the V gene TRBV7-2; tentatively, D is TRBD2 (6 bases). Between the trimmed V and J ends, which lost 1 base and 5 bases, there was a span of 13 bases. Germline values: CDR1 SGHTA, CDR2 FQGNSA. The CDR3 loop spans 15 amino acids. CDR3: CASSLVAAGKDTQYF. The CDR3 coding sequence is TGTGCCAGCAGCTTAGTGGCGGCGGGGAAAGATACGCAGTATTTT.

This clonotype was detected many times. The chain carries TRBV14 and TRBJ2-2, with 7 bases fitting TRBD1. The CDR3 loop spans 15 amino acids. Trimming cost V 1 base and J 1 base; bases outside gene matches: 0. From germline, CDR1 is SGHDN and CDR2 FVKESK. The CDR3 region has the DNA TGTGCCAGCAGCCAAGCAGGGGGGAACACCGGGGAGCTGTTTTTT. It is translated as CASSQAGGNTGELFF.

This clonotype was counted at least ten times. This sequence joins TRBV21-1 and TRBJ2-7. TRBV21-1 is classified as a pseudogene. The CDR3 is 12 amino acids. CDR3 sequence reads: CASGVRDYEQYF. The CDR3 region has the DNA TGTGCCAGTGGAGTAAGGGACTACGAGCAGTACTTC.

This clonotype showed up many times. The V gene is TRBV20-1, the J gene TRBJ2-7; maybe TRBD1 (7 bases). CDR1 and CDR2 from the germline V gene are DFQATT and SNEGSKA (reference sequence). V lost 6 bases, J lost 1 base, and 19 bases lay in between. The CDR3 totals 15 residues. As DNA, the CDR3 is TGCAGTGCAGCGTCCCCAGGGGGGACTTCCTACGAGCAGTACTTC. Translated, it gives CSAASPGGTSYEQYF.

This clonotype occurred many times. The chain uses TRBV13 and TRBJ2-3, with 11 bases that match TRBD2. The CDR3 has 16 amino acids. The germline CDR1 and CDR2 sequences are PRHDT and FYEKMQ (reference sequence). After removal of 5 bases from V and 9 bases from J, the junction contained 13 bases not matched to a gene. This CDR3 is CASSPETSGASRTQYF. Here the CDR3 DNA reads TGTGCCAGCAGCCCCGAGACTAGCGGGGCCTCGAGGACGCAGTATTTT.

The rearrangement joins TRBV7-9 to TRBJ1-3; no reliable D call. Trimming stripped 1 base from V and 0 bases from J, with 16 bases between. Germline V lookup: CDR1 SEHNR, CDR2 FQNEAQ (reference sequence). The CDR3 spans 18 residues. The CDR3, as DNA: TGTGCCAGCAGCTTAGACGTCGCTCAGGAGATCTCTGGAAACACCATATATTTT. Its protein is CASSLDVAQEISGNTIYF. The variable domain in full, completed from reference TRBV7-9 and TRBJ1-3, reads DTGVSQNPRHKITKRGQNVTFRCDPISEHNRLYWYRQTLGQGPEFLTYFQNEAQLEKSRLLSDRFSAERPKGSFSTLEIQRTEQGDSAMYLCASSLDVAQEISGNTIYFGEGSWLTVV.

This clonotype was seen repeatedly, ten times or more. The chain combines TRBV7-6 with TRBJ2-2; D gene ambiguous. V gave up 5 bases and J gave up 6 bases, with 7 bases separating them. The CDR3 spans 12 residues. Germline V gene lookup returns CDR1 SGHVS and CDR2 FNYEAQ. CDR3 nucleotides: TGTGCCAGCAGCCGGGTGGCCGGGGAGCTGTTTTTT. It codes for CASSRVAGELFF.

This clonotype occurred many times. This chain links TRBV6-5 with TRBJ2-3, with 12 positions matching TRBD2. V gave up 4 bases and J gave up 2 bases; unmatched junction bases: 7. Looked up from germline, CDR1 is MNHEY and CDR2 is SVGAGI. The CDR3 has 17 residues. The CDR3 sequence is CASSSRTSGEHTDTQYF. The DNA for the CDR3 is TGTGCCAGCAGTTCCCGGACTAGCGGGGAGCACACAGATACGCAGTATTTT.

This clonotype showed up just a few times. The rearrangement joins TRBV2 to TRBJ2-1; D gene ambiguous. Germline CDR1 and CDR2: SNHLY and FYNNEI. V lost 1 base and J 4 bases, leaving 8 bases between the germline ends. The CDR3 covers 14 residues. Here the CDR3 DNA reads TGTGCCAGCAGTGAAGACGACCAGTACAATGAGCAGTTCTTC. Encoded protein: CASSEDDQYNEQFF.

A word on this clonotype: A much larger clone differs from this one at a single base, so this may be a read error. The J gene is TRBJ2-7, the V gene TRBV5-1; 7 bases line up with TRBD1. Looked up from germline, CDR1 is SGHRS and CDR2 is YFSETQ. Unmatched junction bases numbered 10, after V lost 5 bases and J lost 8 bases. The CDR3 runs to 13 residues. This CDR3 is CASRATDRDKQYF. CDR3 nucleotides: TGCGCCAGCAGAGCAACCGACAGGGACAAGCAGTACTTC.